This T cell receptor (beta chain) was documented in a study of shared clonotypes between healthy human individuals. Study outcomes and limitations: Researchers found naive subsets generally carried larger estimated richness than memory subsets. Donors were few, which limited the genetic and exposure-history diversity represented.

This clone was seen once. What it binds is not known. Over several immunoSEQ plates, each subset's genomic DNA was distributed in even portions. Produced via immunoSEQ multiplex PCR; TCRdb's table is partial and in-frame only. This sample carries over 700,000 clones, around 70% of them seen once, and the ten largest clones take around 1.8%. This CDR3 is built from 12 residues. V gave up 4 bases and J gave up 11 bases, with 12 bases separating them. Germline values: CDR1 SGHDN, CDR2 FVKESK. Sequencing input: memory CD4+ T cells sorted from blood. Described subset: CD45RA-negative fraction. The source of this sequence is a woman younger than 45 in good health. This chain uses TRBV14 with TRBJ2-1; TRBD1 might be the D (6 bases). As DNA, the CDR3 is TGTGCCAGCAGCCCTCAGGGGCTAAAGCAGTTCTTC. Translating it yields CASSPQGLKQFF.